Sequencing of this TCR beta chain was carried out in a study of regulatory T cells in long-lasting Graves disease. Study as a whole: Freshly diagnosed Graves' patients had used antithyroid drugs for under 3 months. Study-wide results and limits: Limited sample numbers may have lowered accuracy.

HTBI primers from iRepertoire and Arm-PCR of CDR3 regions yielded the TCR beta libraries. One entry per CDR3 protein, called by TCRdb with MiXCR from the multiplex PCR reads. In the table there are about 470,000 distinct CDR3 sequences, more than 13% of which are singletons. The time point denotes: newly diagnosed GD, antithyroid drugs for less than 3 months. RNA isolated from PBMCs was used to make the TCR library. This clonotype was counted ten times or more. What it binds is not known. V lost 6 bases, J lost 0 bases, and 9 bases lay in between. The CDR3 spans 13 residues. Germline loops: CDR1 ENHRY, CDR2 SYGVKD. These records were also assigned to another study, of T cells in Graves' hyperthyroidism and ophthalmopathy. That investigation notes: Each diagnosis was grounded in clinical symptoms, serum thyroxine and TRAb, thyroid ultrasound, and orbital computed tomography.

The sequences come from peripheral blood mononuclear cells (PBMCs), collected at new diagnosis, from a patient treated with antithyroid drugs. The rearrangement uses TRBV10-3 and TRBJ2-7; the D is unclear. The source is a woman between 25 and 40 years old with Graves disease. This CDR3 reads CAIRGGSSYEQYF. The CDR3 DNA reads as TGTGCCATCAGGGGCGGTTCCTCCTACGAGCAGTACTTC.